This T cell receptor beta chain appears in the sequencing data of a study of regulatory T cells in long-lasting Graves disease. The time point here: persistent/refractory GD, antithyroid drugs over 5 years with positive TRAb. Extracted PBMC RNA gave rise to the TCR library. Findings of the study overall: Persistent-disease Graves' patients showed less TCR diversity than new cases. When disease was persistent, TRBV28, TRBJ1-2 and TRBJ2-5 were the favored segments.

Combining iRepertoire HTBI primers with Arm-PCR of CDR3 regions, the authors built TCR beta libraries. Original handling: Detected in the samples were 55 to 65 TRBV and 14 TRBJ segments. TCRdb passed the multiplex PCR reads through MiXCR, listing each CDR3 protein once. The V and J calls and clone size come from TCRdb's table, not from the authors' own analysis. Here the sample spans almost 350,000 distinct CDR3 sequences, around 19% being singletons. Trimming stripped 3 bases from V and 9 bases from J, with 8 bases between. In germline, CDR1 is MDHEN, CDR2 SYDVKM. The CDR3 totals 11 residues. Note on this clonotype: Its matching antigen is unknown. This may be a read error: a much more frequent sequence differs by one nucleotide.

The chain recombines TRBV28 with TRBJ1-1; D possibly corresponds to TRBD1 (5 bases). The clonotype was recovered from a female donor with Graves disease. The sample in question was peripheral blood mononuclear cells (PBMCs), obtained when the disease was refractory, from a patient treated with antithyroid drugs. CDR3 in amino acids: CASSFAGQAFF. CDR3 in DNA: TGTGCCAGCAGTTTTGCAGGGCAAGCTTTCTTT. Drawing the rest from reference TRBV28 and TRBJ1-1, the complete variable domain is DVKVTQSSRYLVKRTGEKVFLECVQDMDHENMFWYRQDPGLGLRLIYFSYDVKMKEKGDIPEGYSVSREKKERFSLILESASTNQTSMYLCASSFAGQAFFGQGTRLTVV.